The clone carrying this T cell receptor beta chain has a handful of counts. Its antigen is as yet unknown. Per-sample PBMC isolation yielded at least 6.5 million cells. This sample is drawn from a study of blood T cells in healthy people across ages. Then a second PCR, running roughly 7 to 11 cycles, was carried out with a sample-barcoded 5' primer and a J-beta primer mix. Each sample provided no less than 3 million CDR3-containing paired-end reads. TCRdb itself ran the 5' RACE reads through MiXCR, one entry per CDR3 protein. The data show 1.5 million to 1.9 million distinct CDR3 sequences, 40% to 45% seen once. Per the germline V gene, CDR1 is DFQATT and CDR2 is SNEGSKA (reference sequence). The V end lost 4 bases, the J end lost 4 bases, and 19 bases lay between the germline ends. This CDR3 has 15 amino acids. Whole-study findings and limits: Conclusively comparing naive with antigen-experienced cells was impossible with unsorted PBMCs.

The V call is TRBV20-1, the J call TRBJ1-2; D might be TRBD1 (6 bases). The sample was blood. The TCR originated in a woman under 30 in good health. The DNA of the CDR3 is TGCAGTGCTAATGCCCCCGGGGGCGCCGGCTATGGCTACACCTTC. The encoded protein is CSANAPGGAGYGYTF.